This T cell receptor (beta chain) was recovered during a study of identical twins. Template switching (which added a universal primer site) was used, and cDNA carried unique molecular identifiers. TCRdb called the 5' RACE reads again in MiXCR, with one record for every CDR3 protein. Among approximately 190,000 distinct CDR3 sequences listed, about a sixth were seen once. The CDR3 is 12 amino acids. V shed 6 bases and J 4 bases; nucleotides not matched to a gene: 4. CDR1 is DFQATT and CDR2 is SNEGSKA in the germline V gene (reference sequence). The sample was also reused in another study, on T cells expressing NK-cell markers. That source adds: The authors derived TCR beta repertoires from sorted CD3+CD56+NKG2C+, CD3+CD56+NKG2C- and CD3+CD56-NKG2C+ T cells. In a group of 5 or 6 donors, dominant NKG2C+ clonotypes represented roughly 1.0-7.0% of CD8+ T cells. Clarity on HCMV specificity was lacking for the expanded NKG2C+ T cell clones.

Sequenced input: CD8+ T cells sorted from blood. The TCR comes from a woman aged 18-29 years in good health. The V call is TRBV20-1, the J call TRBJ2-5, with TRBD1 identical over 8 bases. This CDR3 is CSAGQGGETQYF. The CDR3 DNA reads as TGCAGTGCCGGACAGGGTGGAGAGACCCAGTACTTC.